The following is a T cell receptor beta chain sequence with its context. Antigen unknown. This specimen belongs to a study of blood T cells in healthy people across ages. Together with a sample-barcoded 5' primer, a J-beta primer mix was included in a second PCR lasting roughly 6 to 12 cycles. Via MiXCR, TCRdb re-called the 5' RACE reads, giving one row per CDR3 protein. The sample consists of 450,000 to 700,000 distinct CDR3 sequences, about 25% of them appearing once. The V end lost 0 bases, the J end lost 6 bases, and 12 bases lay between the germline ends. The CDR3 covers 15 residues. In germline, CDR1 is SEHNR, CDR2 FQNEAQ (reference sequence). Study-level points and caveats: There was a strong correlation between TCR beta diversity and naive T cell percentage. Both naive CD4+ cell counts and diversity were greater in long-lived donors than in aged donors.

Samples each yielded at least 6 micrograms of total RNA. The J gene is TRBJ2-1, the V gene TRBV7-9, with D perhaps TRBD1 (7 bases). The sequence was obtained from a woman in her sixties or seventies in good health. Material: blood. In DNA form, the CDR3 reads TGTGCCAGCAGCTTAGCGGGCCAGGGGGGCAATGAGCAGTTCTTC. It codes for CASSLAGQGGNEQFF.